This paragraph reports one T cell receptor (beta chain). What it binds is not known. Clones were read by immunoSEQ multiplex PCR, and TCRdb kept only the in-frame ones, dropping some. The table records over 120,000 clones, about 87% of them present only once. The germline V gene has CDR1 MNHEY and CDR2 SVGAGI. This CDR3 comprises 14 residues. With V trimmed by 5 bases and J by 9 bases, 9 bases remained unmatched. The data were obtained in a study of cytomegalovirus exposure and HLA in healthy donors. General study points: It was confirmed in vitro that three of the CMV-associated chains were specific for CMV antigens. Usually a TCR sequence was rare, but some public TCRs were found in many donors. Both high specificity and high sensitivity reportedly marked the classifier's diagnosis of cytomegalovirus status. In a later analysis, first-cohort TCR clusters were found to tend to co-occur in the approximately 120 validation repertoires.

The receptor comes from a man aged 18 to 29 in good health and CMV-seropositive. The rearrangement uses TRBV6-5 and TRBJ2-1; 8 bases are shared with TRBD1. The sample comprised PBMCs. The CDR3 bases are TGTGCCAGCAGTCTGGACAGGGCAAGGGGTGAGCAGTTCTTC. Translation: CASSLDRARGEQFF.